This TCR beta chain emerged from a study of CD8 T cells in ankylosing spondylitis. TCRdb called the 5' RACE reads again in MiXCR, with one record for every CDR3 protein. This sample yields around 320,000 distinct CDR3 sequences, of which less than 25% are seen a single time; under 4% belongs to the top ten. This clonotype was recorded at least ten times. The receptor comes from a female donor with ankylosing spondylitis or in good health (not recorded which). Specimen: blood, either unsorted or a sorted T cell fraction (not recorded which).

This chain's CDR3 is CASSYSRDSLRTGNTIYF. CDR3 nucleotide sequence: TGTGCCAGCAGTTACAGCCGGGACAGCTTAAGAACTGGAAACACCATATATTTT. The chain links TRBV6-5 to TRBJ1-3, with TRBD1 matching 7 bases. This CDR3 region has 18 residues. The germline V gene has CDR1 MNHEY and CDR2 SVGAGI. V dropped 2 bases and J dropped 2; count of bases not matched to a gene: 12.